Listed here are 21 T cell receptor beta chains from one sample, sequenced in a study of T cells after yellow fever vaccination. TCRdb re-analysed the 5' RACE reads in MiXCR, keeping a single row per CDR3 protein. The sample lists 300,000 or so distinct CDR3 sequences; over 10% were seen once. The sequencing here drew on CD4+ T cells sorted from PBMCs, taken 45 days after the yellow fever booster vaccination. The source of these receptors is a man aged 30 to 45 who received the YFV17D yellow fever vaccine.

This clonotype was picked up a small number of times. The V call is TRBV5-6, the J call TRBJ2-1, with TRBD2 as a possible D gene (6 bases). Germline V lookup: CDR1 SGHDT, CDR2 YYEEEE. The CDR3 has 16 amino acids. Trimming took 0 bases from V and 0 from J, leaving 10 bases between them. For the CDR3, the DNA is TGTGCCAGCAGCTTGGACGTCGGGAGCTCCTACAATGAGCAGTTCTTC. This translates into CASSLDVGSSYNEQFF.

This clonotype was counted many times. The chain employs TRBV15 and TRBJ2-6; D unresolved. V lost 8 bases and J lost 2, with 7 bases in between. This CDR3 region has 13 residues. CDR1 LNHNV and CDR2 YYDKDF come from the germline V gene (reference sequence). DNA of the CDR3: TGTGCCACCCACACTGCTGGGGCCAACGTCCTGACTTTC. Protein: CATHTAGANVLTF.

This clonotype was found a few times. The gene calls are TRBV4-3 and TRBJ1-2, with D possibly being TRBD1 (6 bases). CDR1 is LGHNA, CDR2 YSLEER, per germline. The CDR3 extends over 15 amino acids. Trimming pared 3 bases from V and 4 bases from J, leaving 15 bases between. The CDR3 nucleotides are TGCGCCAGCAGCCAGGCGATGGACAGTTTCTATGGCTACACCTTC. Protein product: CASSQAMDSFYGYTF.

The chain joins TRBV11-2 to TRBJ2-1; 10 bases map to TRBD2. CDR3 length: 16 amino acids. Losses at the gene ends were 0 bases for V and 10 bases for J; bases not matched to a gene: 9. Germline V gene data show CDR1 as SGHAT and CDR2 as FQNNGV. The CDR3 bases are TGTGCCAGCAGCTTAGATCTGAGCGGGAGGGCCAGAGAGCAGTTCTTC. Amino acids: CASSLDLSGRAREQFF.

This clonotype was counted ten times or more. This chain uses TRBV5-1 with TRBJ2-4, with 10 bases aligning to TRBD2. Germline V gene lookup returns CDR1 SGHRS and CDR2 YFSETQ. The CDR3 sequence is 16 residues long. The V and J ends lost 2 bases and 6 bases, in that order; junction bases with no gene match: 8. CDR3 residues: CASSFSLAGARNIQYF. CDR3 coding DNA: TGCGCCAGCAGCTTCTCCCTAGCGGGAGCTAGAAACATTCAGTACTTC.

The rearrangement uses TRBV29-1 and TRBJ2-3; no firm D call. CDR1 and CDR2 from the germline V gene are SQVTM and ANQGSEA. Trimming left V 4 bases short and J 6 bases short, with 14 bases between. The CDR3 has 13 amino acids. CDR3 nucleotides: TGCAGCGTTGCCGATATCTATCTGGATACGCAGTATTTT. It is translated as CSVADIYLDTQYF.

The chain combines TRBV11-1 with TRBJ2-5, with 7 bases lining up with TRBD2. With V trimmed by 6 bases and J by 5 bases, 21 bases remained unmatched. This CDR3 is built from 18 residues. The germline gives CDR1 SGHAT, CDR2 FQDESV (reference sequence). The CDR3 here is CASSPLRPPSGIIETQYF. The CDR3 DNA reads TGTGCCAGCAGTCCCTTGAGGCCCCCCAGCGGGATTATTGAGACCCAGTACTTC. The whole variable domain, remainder taken from reference TRBV11-1 and TRBJ2-5, is EAEVAQSPRYKITEKSQAVAFWCDPISGHATLYWYRQILGQGPELLVQFQDESVVDDSQLPKDRFSAERLKGVDSTLKIQPAELGDSAMYLCASSPLRPPSGIIETQYFGPGTRLLVL.

The rearrangement joins TRBV24-1 to TRBJ2-1; D remains unclear. The CDR3 totals 15 residues. V lost 4 bases to trimming and J lost 4 bases, with 13 bases between them. CDR1 and CDR2 from the germline V gene are KGHDR and SFDVKD. In nucleotides, the CDR3 is TGTGCCACCAGTGACCCCCGGACGGTTTACAATGAGCAGTTCTTC. Encoded protein: CATSDPRTVYNEQFF.

This clonotype has only a few counts. The rearrangement links TRBV12-3 or TRBV12-4 to TRBJ1-2, with a tentative D call TRBD1 (6 bases). This CDR3 is 13 amino acids long. Trimming left V 7 bases short and J 4 bases short, with 13 bases between. For the CDR3, the DNA is TGTGCCAGCACCACAGGGTTCTCCTATGGCTACACCTTC. It codes for CASTTGFSYGYTF.

The chain carries TRBV5-5 and TRBJ1-2, with unresolved D. Germline-derived CDR1 and CDR2 are SGHKS and YYEKEE (reference sequence). CDR3 length equals 13 residues. Trimming took off 9 bases at V and 2 bases at J, with 14 bases between the two ends. CDR3 nucleotide sequence: TGTGCCATCGGCCTTGGGGTGAACTATGGCTACACCTTC. Encoded protein: CAIGLGVNYGYTF.

In its sample, this clonotype was seen a few times. The chain recombines TRBV12-3 or TRBV12-4 with TRBJ2-1; D ambiguous. The CDR3 is made up of 14 amino acids. Trimming pared 2 bases from V and 6 bases from J, leaving 11 bases between. The CDR3 DNA reads as TGTGCCAGCAGTTTACAAGAAGGGATCAATGAGCAGTTCTTC. Amino acids: CASSLQEGINEQFF.

V usage is TRBV5-4 and J usage is TRBJ2-7; 16 bases match TRBD2. The CDR3 consists of 16 residues. Germline lookup yields CDR1 SGHNT and CDR2 YYREEE (reference sequence). With V trimmed by 0 bases and J by 7 bases, 4 bases remained unmatched. CDR3 coding DNA: TGTGCCAGCAGCTTGGCTCGGGGACTAGCGGGAGGGGAGCAGTACTTC. It specifies CASSLARGLAGGEQYF.

V is TRBV29-1 and J is TRBJ2-7, with D possibly being TRBD1 (6 bases). Germline assignment: CDR1 SQVTM and CDR2 ANQGSEA. The CDR3 consists of 13 residues. V shed 6 bases and J shed 1 base, with 13 bases lying between them. This chain's CDR3 is CSVTGTYSYEQYF. In nucleotides, the CDR3 is TGCAGCGTAACCGGGACATATTCCTACGAGCAGTACTTC.

The genes are TRBV20-1 and TRBJ1-6; D may be TRBD1 (6 bases). V lost 3 bases, J lost 6 bases, and 12 bases lay in between. The CDR3 contains 14 residues. The germline gives CDR1 DFQATT, CDR2 SNEGSKA (reference sequence). DNA of the CDR3: TGCAGTGCTAGTTCGGGGGGCCCTAATTCACCCCTCCACTTT. Translated, it gives CSASSGGPNSPLHF.

The V call is TRBV19, the J call TRBJ2-3; TRBD2 aligns across 10 bases. The CDR3 has 16 amino acids. Trimming at V came to 6 bases and at J to 1 base, leaving 7 bases not matched to a gene. Germline V gene sequence: CDR1 LNHDA, CDR2 SQIVND (reference sequence). CDR3 loop: CASSSLAGVGTDTQYF. For the CDR3, the DNA is TGTGCCAGTAGCTCCCTAGCGGGAGTGGGCACAGATACGCAGTATTTT.

The rearrangement uses TRBV12-3 or TRBV12-4 and TRBJ2-1, with D perhaps TRBD1 (5 bases). This CDR3 contains 13 residues. Trimming took 7 bases from V and 9 from J, leaving 16 bases between them. In DNA form, the CDR3 reads TGTGCCAGCACTCAGATCCAGGGCACTGAGCAGTTCTTC. It encodes CASTQIQGTEQFF.

The chain joins TRBV3-1 to TRBJ1-4; weak D call: TRBD1 (5 bases). The CDR3 has 14 residues. CDR1 and CDR2 from the germline V gene are LGHDT and YNNKEL (reference sequence). V shed 6 bases and J shed 5 bases, with 13 bases lying between them. The CDR3 loop reads CASSPDSGNEKLFF. The DNA for the CDR3 is TGTGCCAGCAGTCCTGACAGTGGGAATGAAAAACTGTTTTTT.

This clonotype was seen a few times. CDR3 protein: CSARVGVGSNEQFF. The CDR3, as DNA: TGCAGTGCTAGAGTTGGGGTGGGAAGCAATGAGCAGTTCTTC. This chain links TRBV20-1 with TRBJ2-1, with D hard to call. CDR1 and CDR2 (germline): DFQATT, SNEGSKA (reference sequence). The CDR3 is 14 residues long. Trimming took 1 base from V and 6 from J, leaving 13 bases between them.

This clonotype was seen more than once but under ten times. The V gene is TRBV4-3, the J gene TRBJ1-3; D is undetermined. The germline gives CDR1 LGHNA, CDR2 YSLEER. The CDR3 is made up of 12 amino acids. V lost 3 bases to trimming and J lost 3 bases, with 3 bases between them. The CDR3 region is CASSHFGNTIYF. The DNA for the CDR3 is TGCGCCAGCAGCCACTTTGGAAACACCATATATTTT.

There are a few counts of this clonotype. The chain joins TRBV27 to TRBJ2-1, with 14 nucleotides matching TRBD2. The CDR3 is made up of 17 amino acids. Trimming took 3 bases from V and 5 from J; bases not matched to a gene: 6. Looked up from germline, CDR1 is MNHEY and CDR2 is SMNVEV (reference sequence). The CDR3 protein is CASSFRLAGGLDNEQFF. Written as DNA, the CDR3 is TGTGCCAGCAGTTTCAGACTAGCGGGAGGGCTCGACAATGAGCAGTTCTTC.

V usage is TRBV7-2 and J usage is TRBJ2-1; TRBD1 aligns across 7 bases. J gave up 5 bases and V 3 bases, and 7 bases lay outside the gene matches. This CDR3 spans 15 amino acids. CDR1 SGHTA and CDR2 FQGNSA come from the germline V gene. The CDR3 sequence is CASSFDRVTNNEQFF. In DNA form, the CDR3 reads TGTGCCAGCAGCTTTGACAGGGTAACCAACAATGAGCAGTTCTTC.